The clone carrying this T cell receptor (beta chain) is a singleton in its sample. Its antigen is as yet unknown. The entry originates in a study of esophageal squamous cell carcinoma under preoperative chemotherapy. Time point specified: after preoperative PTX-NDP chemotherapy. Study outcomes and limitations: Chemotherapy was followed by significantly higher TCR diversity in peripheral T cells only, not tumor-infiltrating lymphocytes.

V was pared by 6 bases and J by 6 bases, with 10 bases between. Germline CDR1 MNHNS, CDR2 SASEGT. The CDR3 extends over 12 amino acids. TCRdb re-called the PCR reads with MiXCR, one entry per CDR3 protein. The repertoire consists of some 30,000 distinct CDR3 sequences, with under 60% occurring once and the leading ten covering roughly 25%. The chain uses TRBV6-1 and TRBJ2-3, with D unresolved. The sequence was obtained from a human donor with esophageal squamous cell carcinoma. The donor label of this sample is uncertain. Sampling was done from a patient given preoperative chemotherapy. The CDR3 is CASSHDWDTQYF. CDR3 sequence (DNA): TGTGCCAGCAGCCACGATTGGGATACGCAGTATTTT.